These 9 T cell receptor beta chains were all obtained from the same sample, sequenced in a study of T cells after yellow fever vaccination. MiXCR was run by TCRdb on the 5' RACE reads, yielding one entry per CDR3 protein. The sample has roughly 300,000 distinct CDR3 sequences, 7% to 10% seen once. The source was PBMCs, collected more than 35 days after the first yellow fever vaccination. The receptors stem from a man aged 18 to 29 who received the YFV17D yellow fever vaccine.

CDR3 residues: CASSRGRVLSHEQFF. CDR3 bases: TGTGCCAGCAGCCGAGGGCGGGTGCTTAGCCATGAGCAGTTCTTC. The chain joins TRBV7-2 to TRBJ2-1; the D gene is possibly TRBD2 (5 bases). The V end lost 5 bases, the J end lost 8 bases, and 19 bases lay between the germline ends. Germline CDR1 is SGHTA and CDR2 is FQGNSA. The CDR3 has 15 amino acids.

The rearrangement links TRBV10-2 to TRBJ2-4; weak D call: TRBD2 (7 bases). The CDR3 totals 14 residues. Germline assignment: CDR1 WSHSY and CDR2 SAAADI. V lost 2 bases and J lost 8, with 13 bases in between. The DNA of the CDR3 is TGCGCCAGCAGTGAGGCGGGGGCTGGGGACATTCAGTACTTC. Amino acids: CASSEAGAGDIQYF.

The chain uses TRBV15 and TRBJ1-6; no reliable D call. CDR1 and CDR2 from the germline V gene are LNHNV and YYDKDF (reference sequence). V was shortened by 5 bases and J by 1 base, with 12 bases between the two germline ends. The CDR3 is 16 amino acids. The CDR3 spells CATSDDRGSYNSPLHF. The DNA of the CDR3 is TGTGCCACCAGCGACGACCGAGGATCCTATAATTCACCCCTCCACTTT.

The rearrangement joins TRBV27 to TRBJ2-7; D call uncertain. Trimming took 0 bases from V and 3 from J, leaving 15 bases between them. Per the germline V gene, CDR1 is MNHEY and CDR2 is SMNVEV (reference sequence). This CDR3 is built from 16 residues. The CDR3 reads CASSLSPAVSFYEQYF. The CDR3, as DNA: TGTGCCAGCAGTTTATCCCCCGCAGTTTCTTTCTACGAGCAGTACTTC.

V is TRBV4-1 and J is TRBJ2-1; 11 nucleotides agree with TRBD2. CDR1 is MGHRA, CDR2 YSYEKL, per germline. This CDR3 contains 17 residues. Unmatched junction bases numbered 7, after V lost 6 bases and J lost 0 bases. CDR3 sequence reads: CASRTSGAVSSYNEQFF. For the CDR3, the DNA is TGCGCCAGCAGGACTAGCGGGGCCGTTAGCTCCTACAATGAGCAGTTCTTC.

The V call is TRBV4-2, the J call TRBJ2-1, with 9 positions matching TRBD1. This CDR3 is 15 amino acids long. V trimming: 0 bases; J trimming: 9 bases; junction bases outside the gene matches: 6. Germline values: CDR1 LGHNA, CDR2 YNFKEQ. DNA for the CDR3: TGTGCCAGCAGCCAAGAGACAGGGGGTTTGGGTGAGCAGTTCTTC. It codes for CASSQETGGLGEQFF.

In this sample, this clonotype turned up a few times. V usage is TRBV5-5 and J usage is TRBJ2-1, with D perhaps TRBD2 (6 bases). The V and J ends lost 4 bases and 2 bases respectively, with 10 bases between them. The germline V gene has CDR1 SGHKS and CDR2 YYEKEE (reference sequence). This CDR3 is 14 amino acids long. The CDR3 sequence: CASSNSGTYNEQFF. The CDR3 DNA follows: TGTGCCAGCAGCAATAGCGGTACCTACAATGAGCAGTTCTTC.

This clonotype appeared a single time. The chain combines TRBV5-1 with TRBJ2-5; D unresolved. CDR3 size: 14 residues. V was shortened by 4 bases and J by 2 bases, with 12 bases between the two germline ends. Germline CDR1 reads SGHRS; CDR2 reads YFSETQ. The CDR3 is CASSATAAQETQYF. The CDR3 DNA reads TGCGCCAGCAGCGCGACGGCGGCGCAAGAGACCCAGTACTTC.

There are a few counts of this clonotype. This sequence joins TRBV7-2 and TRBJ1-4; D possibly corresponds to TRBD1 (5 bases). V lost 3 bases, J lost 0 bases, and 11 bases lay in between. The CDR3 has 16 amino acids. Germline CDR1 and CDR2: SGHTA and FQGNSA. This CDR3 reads CASSLGRRTTNEKLFF. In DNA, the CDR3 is TGTGCCAGCAGCTTGGGACGGAGAACAACTAATGAAAAACTGTTTTTT.